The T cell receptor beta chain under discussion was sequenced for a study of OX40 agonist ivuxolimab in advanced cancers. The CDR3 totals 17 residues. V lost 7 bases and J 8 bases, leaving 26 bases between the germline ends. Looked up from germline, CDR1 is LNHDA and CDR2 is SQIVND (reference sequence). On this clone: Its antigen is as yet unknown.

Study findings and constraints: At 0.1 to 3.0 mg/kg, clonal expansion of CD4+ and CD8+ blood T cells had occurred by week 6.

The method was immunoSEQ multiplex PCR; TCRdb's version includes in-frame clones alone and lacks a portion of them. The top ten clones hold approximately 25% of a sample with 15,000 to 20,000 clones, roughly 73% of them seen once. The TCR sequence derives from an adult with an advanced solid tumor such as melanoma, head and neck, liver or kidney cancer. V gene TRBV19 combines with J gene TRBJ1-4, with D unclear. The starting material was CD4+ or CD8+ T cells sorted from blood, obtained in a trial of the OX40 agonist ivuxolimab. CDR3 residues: CASMVVGGFYGEEKLFF. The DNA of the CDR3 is TGTGCCAGTATGGTTGTCGGTGGGTTTTATGGTGAAGAAAAACTGTTTTTT. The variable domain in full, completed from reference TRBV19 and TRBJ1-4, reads DGGITQSPKYLFRKEGQNVTLSCEQNLNHDAMYWYRQDPGQGLRLIYYSQIVNDFQKGDIAEGYSVSREKKESFPLTVTSAQKNPTAFYLCASMVVGGFYGEEKLFFGSGTQLSVL.